This TCR beta chain was identified in a study of vaccination effects on CD4 cells after COVID-19. Findings and caveats of the study: The study dataset contains few convalescent patients and includes no early post-infection timepoints.

Clones were read by immunoSEQ multiplex PCR, and TCRdb kept only the in-frame ones, dropping some. The sample includes around 65,000 clones, 73% of them seen just once. As concerns this clone: The antigen is not known.

ViraFEST expansion of antigen-specific CD4+ T cells with viral peptide pools preceded sequencing. When around 10 days of culture had elapsed, CD4+ T cells were isolated. The cohort was immunized with two doses of either the BNT162b2 or mRNA-1273 vaccine. PBMC were cultured at about 1.9 million per well with around 10 IU/ml IL-2 and 7.5 to 10 ug/ml peptides. Fresh IL-2-containing medium replaced half the medium on days 3 and 7. Germline loops: CDR1 SGHRS, CDR2 YFSETQ. The CDR3 consists of 15 residues. Trimming removed 1 base from V and 8 bases from J, with 18 bases in between. This sequence originates from a human donor who received a COVID-19 vaccine. Material: CD4+ T cells from PBMCs cultured with HCoV-229E spike peptides, obtained after COVID-19 vaccination. The V and J genes are TRBV5-1 and TRBJ1-2; the D gene is possibly TRBD1 (5 bases). DNA of the CDR3: TGCGCCAGCAGCTTGTCTCAGGGACTCTCTGGGGGCTACACCTTC. Translation gives CASSLSQGLSGGYTF.